The source of this T cell receptor beta chain is a study of blood T cell repertoires in COVID-19. The assay was immunoSEQ multiplex PCR, and TCRdb's table has in-frame clones only and misses some. Seen here are around 160,000 clones, around 82% observed once, and the top ten hold 6%. V lost 10 bases to trimming and J lost 5 bases, with 11 bases between them. Germline CDR1 LNHDA, CDR2 SQIVND (reference sequence). This CDR3 spans 11 amino acids. This clone was seen only a few times. The receptor comes from a man aged 40-49 years who had recovered from COVID-19. This chain connects TRBV19 to TRBJ1-1, with a tentative D call TRBD1 (5 bases). Sequencing input: PBMCs or T cells enriched from blood (not recorded which). CDR3 residues: CATRAGTEAFF. CDR3 in DNA: TGTGCCACCAGGGCAGGTACTGAAGCTTTCTTT.